This record concerns one T cell receptor beta chain sequence. This sample is drawn from a study of blood T cell repertoires in COVID-19. Looking at the study overall: Italy, Spain and the United States were the sources of the convalescent and acute COVID-19 samples. Nucleic acid was either cDNA or gDNA, and it came from T cells, B-cell-depleted T cells, or PBMCs.

Original processing methods: How many nucleated cells were present was estimated from reference gene primer amplification. Produced via immunoSEQ multiplex PCR; TCRdb's table is partial and in-frame only. The V and J calls and the clone size are those of that table, but D and trimming were determined from the DNA. The table has 60,000 to 65,000 clones, about 79% seen once. The germline gives CDR1 MNHEY, CDR2 SMNVEV (reference sequence). V lost 2 bases to trimming and J lost 3 bases, with 11 bases between them. The length of the CDR3 is 15 residues. What was sequenced was peripheral blood. The J gene is TRBJ2-1, the V gene TRBV27, with TRBD1 as a possible D gene (5 bases). This clonotype was obtained from a woman in her sixties or seventies with acute or convalescent COVID-19. The CDR3 sequence is CASSLAPGRYNEQFF. The CDR3 nucleotides are TGTGCCAGCAGTTTAGCCCCAGGGCGCTACAATGAGCAGTTCTTC.